Below, one TCR beta chain is given with its context. Its antigen is undetermined. The sample is drawn from a study of blood T cells in healthy people across ages. Findings and limits, study-wide: Donor CMV status was unknown, possibly confounding expanded clonotype changes. Those diversity estimates obtained from one million T cells were thought to be underestimates.

A second PCR of 7 to 11 cycles used a sample-barcoded 5' primer and a J-beta primer mix. TCRdb ran MiXCR on the 5' RACE reads and lists one entry per CDR3 protein. The table shows about 570,000 distinct CDR3 sequences, with roughly a quarter occurring only once. CDR3 length equals 13 residues. V lost 3 bases to trimming and J lost 8 bases, with 11 bases between them. The specimen was blood. The receptor's source is a woman in her 70s in good health. The V and J genes are TRBV12-3 or TRBV12-4 and TRBJ2-1; D is ambiguous. DNA of the CDR3: TGTGCCAGCAGTTTTGGGGTGGACCATGAGCAGTTCTTC. Its translation: CASSFGVDHEQFF.